This T cell receptor (beta chain) was observed in a study of blood T cell repertoires in COVID-19 (dated by TCRdb to 2020 to 2022). Notes on the research overall: The collaborator samples originated in the United States, Italy and Spain and spanned the acute and convalescent phases of COVID-19. The material from the prospective study consisted of cDNA or gDNA derived from T cells, B-cell-depleted T cells, or PBMCs. Deeply sampled blood TCRbeta repertoires from subjects exposed to, actively infected with, or recovered from COVID-19 were included in the dataset. The repertoires were released in a freely available public database meant as a resource for research on the immune response to SARS-CoV-2. Samples were obtained from the ongoing ImmuneRACE study (first 160 participants) and from about 1,300 subjects provided by 6 global collaborators. A de-identified subject ID, COVID-19 status, age in years and sex were almost always included in the sample metadata. Where available, HLA class I and class II types were obtained from metadata supplied by the sample provider rather than from assay-based typing. The research as a whole found: The amount of clinical and demographic metadata varied by source and participant and was provided uncurated.

About this clone: Its antigen is currently not known. Base-call qualities are not available, and no considerably larger clone is one nucleotide away.

The junction carries 13 bases between V and J, which are trimmed by 4 bases and 1 base respectively. The CDR3 covers 16 residues, taking in both the cysteine and the phenylalanine. Of all the DNA, just the CDR3 is kept, 48 bases in frame from base 1. Looking up the germline V gene yields CDR1 KGHDR and CDR2 SFDVKD. Each collaborating institution followed its own protocols to collect whole blood in K2EDTA tubes. Collaborator samples were shipped for TCRbeta analysis as frozen whole blood, isolated PBMCs, or DNA extracted from either sample type. TCRbeta CDR3 regions were amplified from genomic DNA by means of the immunoSEQ Assay, a bias-controlled multiplex PCR. Concerning the study's data processing: The number of nucleated cells in each sample was estimated from the amplification of reference gene primers within the assay. To quantify the absolute abundance of each unique TCRbeta CDR3 rearrangement, sequence reads were collapsed and filtered. Productive Simpson clonality was computed per sample as the square root of Simpson's diversity index over productive rearrangements. The source is immuneACCESS, and TCRdb retained only in-frame sequences with V and J called. Part of the clones is not carried over; for the studies checked, unresolved V genes explain less than half of this, and the remainder is unexplained. The D gene and trimming were derived from the DNA, and the V and J assignments and clone size from that table. This sample is represented by approximately 25,000 clones; around 70% of them were singletons. The ten largest clones represent 40% to 45% of the sample.

The sequenced sample consisted of peripheral blood. The chain uses TRBV24-1 and TRBJ1-3; the D gene is perhaps TRBD1, on 5 matching bases. The clonotype originates from an elderly woman with acute or convalescent COVID-19. For the CDR3, the sequence is CATSDPTATSGNTIYF. The DNA sequence is given as TGTGCCACCAGTGACCCGACAGCTACATCTGGAAACACCATATATTTT.